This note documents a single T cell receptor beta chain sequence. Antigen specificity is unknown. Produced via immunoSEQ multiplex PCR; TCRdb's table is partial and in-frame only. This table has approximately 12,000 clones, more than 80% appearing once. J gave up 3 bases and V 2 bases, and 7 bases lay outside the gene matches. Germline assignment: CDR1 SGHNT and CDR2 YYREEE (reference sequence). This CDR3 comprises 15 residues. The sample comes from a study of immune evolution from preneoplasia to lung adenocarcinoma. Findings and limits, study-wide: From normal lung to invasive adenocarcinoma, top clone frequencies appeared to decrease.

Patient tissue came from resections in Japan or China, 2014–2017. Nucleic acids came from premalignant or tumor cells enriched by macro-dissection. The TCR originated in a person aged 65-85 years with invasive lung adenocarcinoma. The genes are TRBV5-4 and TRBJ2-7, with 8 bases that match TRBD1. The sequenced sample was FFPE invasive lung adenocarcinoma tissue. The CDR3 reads CASSFGTGDFYEQYF. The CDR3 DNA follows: TGTGCCAGCAGCTTCGGGACAGGAGATTTCTACGAGCAGTACTTC.